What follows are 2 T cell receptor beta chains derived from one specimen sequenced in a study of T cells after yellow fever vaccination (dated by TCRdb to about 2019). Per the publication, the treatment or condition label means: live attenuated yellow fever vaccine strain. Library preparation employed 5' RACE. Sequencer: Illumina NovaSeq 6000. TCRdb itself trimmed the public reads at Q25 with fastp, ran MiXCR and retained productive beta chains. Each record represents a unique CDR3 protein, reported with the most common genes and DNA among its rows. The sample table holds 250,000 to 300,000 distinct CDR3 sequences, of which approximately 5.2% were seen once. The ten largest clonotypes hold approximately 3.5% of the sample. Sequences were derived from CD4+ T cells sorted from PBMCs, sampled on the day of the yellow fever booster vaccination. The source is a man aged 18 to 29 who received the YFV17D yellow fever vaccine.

Here the CDR3 DNA reads TGCAGCGTTGATAGCCGGGCGGATGAGCAGTTCTTC. Translation: CSVDSRADEQFF. The chain recombines TRBV29-1 with TRBJ2-1; D ambiguous. The germline CDR1 and CDR2 sequences are SQVTM and ANQGSEA. V lost 3 bases, J lost 8 bases, and 11 bases lay in between. This CDR3 spans 12 amino acids.

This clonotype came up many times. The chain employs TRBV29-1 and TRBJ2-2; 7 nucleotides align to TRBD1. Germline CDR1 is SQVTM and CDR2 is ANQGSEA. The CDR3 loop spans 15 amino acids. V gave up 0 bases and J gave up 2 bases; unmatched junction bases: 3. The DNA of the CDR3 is TGCAGCGTTGAAGACCGGGACAGAAACACCGGGGAGCTGTTTTTT. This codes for CSVEDRDRNTGELFF.